This TCR beta chain stems from a study of tumor and adjacent non-tumor tissue in lung cancer. Study as a whole: Patients comprised about a dozen adenocarcinoma, a couple of squamous cell carcinoma and 1 small cell lung cancer. The study's findings and limits: Tumor repertoires had a smaller top 100 clone share than normal lung.

Germline V gene data show CDR1 as DFQATT and CDR2 as SNEGSKA (reference sequence). The CDR3 consists of 13 residues. TCRbeta libraries were built with three rounds of nested PCR, modified from ARM-PCR. TCRdb fed the multiplex PCR reads into MiXCR, producing one record per CDR3 protein. The sample carries approximately 47,000 distinct CDR3 sequences, roughly two thirds recorded once. The template was RNA from unsorted bulk tissue. More than 3 cm separated this lung sample from the edge of the tumor. In the case of this clonotype: Its antigen is not known. At one boundary the junction diverges from the germline segment, which might be a read error.

Sequencing was done on a sample of distant non-tumor lung tissue. This chain uses TRBV20-1 with TRBJ1-1; perhaps TRBD1 as D (5 bases). This receptor was identified in a woman in her seventies with non-small cell lung cancer. The CDR3: CGASQGVNTEAFF. CDR3 nucleotides: TGCGGTGCTAGTCAAGGGGTGAACACTGAAGCTTTCTTT.